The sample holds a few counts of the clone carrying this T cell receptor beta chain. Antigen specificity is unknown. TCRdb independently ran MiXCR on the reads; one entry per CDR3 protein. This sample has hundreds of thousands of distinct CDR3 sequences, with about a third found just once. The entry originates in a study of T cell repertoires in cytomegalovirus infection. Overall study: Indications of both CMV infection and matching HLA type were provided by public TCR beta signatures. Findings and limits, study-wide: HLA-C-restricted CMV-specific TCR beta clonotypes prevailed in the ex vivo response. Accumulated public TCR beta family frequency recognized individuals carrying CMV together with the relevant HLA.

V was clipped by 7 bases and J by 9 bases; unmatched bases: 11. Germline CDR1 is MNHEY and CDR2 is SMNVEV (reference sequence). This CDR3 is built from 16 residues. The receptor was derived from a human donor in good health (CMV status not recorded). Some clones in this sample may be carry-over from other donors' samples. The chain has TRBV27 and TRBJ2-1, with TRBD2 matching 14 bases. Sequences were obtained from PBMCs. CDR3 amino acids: CASTPPTSGRDGEQFF. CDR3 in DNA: TGTGCCAGCACTCCCCCGACTAGCGGGAGGGATGGTGAGCAGTTCTTC.